Reported below is one TCR beta chain. Which antigen it targets is not known. No much larger clone is present one base from it, and per-base qualities are unavailable. Sequences SEHNR (CDR1) and FQNEAQ (CDR2) are obtained from the germline V gene (reference sequence). V is cut by 4 bases and J by 7 bases, and the space between the germline ends is 13 bases. From the cysteine through the phenylalanine, the CDR3 covers 14 amino acids. Only CDR3 DNA remains: 42 bases, in frame from the first base. The sample is drawn from a study of blood T cell repertoires in COVID-19 (dated by TCRdb to 2018 to 2020). A note on the overall study: The collaborator samples originated in the United States, Italy and Spain and spanned the acute and convalescent phases of COVID-19. The material from the prospective study consisted of cDNA or gDNA derived from T cells, B-cell-depleted T cells, or PBMCs. The samples were drawn from the first 160 participants of the ongoing ImmuneRACE study and from over 950 subjects provided by 6 global collaborators. The repertoires were made available in a free public database intended to serve as a resource for research on the immune response to SARS-CoV-2. HLA class I and class II types, where available, came from metadata supplied by the sample provider rather than from assay-based typing. Deeply sampled blood TCRbeta repertoires from subjects exposed to, actively infected with, or recovered from COVID-19 were included in the dataset. The sample metadata nearly always contained a de-identified subject ID, COVID-19 status, age in years and sex. General study outcomes and caveats: How much clinical and demographic metadata was included differed by source and by participant, and the metadata was provided uncurated.

TCRbeta CDR3 regions were amplified from genomic DNA using the immunoSEQ Assay, a bias-controlled multiplex PCR. In the source study's methods: Within the assay, amplification of reference gene primers was used to estimate how many nucleated cells each sample contained. To quantify the absolute abundance of each unique TCRbeta CDR3 rearrangement, sequence reads were collapsed and filtered. Productive Simpson clonality was computed per sample as the square root of Simpson's diversity index over productive rearrangements. This immuneACCESS table, as held by TCRdb, lists in-frame sequences with V and J called but not all clones. Of the missing ones, under half trace to an unresolved V gene in checked studies; the others have no known cause. V and J calls and clone size are as listed in that table; D and trimming were resolved from the DNA. The sample table holds 300,000 to 450,000 clones, of which approximately 87% were seen once. The ten largest make up around 1.3% of the sample.

Enrolling through a virtual design, the prospective study's participants ranged in age from roughly 18 to 90 years and lived across roughly 24 United States geographic areas. Cohort assignment in the prospective study relied on participant-reported clinical history from a screening survey and a study questionnaire. For ImmuneRACE Cohort 3, a participant was defined as recovered based on two consecutive negative NP/OP PCR tests, clearance by a healthcare professional, or resolution of symptoms. Mobile phlebotomists in the prospective study collected whole blood, serum and a nasopharyngeal or oropharyngeal swab from every participant. Additional blood draws and questionnaires over an approximately 2-month period could optionally be provided by prospective study participants. Before DNA extraction, blood samples from the prospective study were shipped at room temperature or frozen.

This sequence originates from a man between 25 and 39 years old who had recovered from COVID-19. Sequenced material: PBMCs or T cells enriched from blood (not recorded which). The V and J segments used are TRBV7-9 and TRBJ1-4, with the D gene not confidently named. The DNA sequence is given as TGTGCCAGCAGCTCCCCTCGGGGTTCTGAAAAACTGTTTTTT. Its product reads: CASSSPRGSEKLFF. The full variable domain, completed from the reference TRBV7-9 and TRBJ1-4 proteins outside the CDR3, reads DTGVSQNPRHKITKRGQNVTFRCDPISEHNRLYWYRQTLGQGPEFLTYFQNEAQLEKSRLLSDRFSAERPKGSFSTLEIQRTEQGDSAMYLCASSSPRGSEKLFFGSGTQLSVL.